This T cell receptor beta chain was retrieved from a study of neurological immune-mediated disorders. The cDNA came from 5'RACE, which used 10-nucleotide random UMIs. Sequencing runs each generated in excess of 160 million TCR-beta sequences derived from 15-18 subjects. TCRdb used MiXCR to reprocess the 5' RACE reads, holding one entry per CDR3 protein. This table holds tens of thousands of distinct CDR3 sequences, under 6.5% found once. Serving as healthy controls were blood bank volunteers based in Maryland, USA. Sorted libraries came from 1 million CD4+ or CD8+ T cells. This clonotype was observed at least ten times. The CDR3 is 19 amino acids.

The gene calls are TRBV21-1 and TRBJ2-7; the D call in the table, TRBD2, was not verified against the DNA. TRBV21-1 is listed as a pseudogene. The receptor was isolated from a woman in her thirties or forties in good health. Sequenced material: CD4+ T cells from blood. CDR3 nucleotides: TGTGCCAGCAGCAAAGGATCCAGCGGGAGGGCCGACATCTCCTACGAGCAGTACTTC. This gives the protein CASSKGSSGRADISYEQYF.